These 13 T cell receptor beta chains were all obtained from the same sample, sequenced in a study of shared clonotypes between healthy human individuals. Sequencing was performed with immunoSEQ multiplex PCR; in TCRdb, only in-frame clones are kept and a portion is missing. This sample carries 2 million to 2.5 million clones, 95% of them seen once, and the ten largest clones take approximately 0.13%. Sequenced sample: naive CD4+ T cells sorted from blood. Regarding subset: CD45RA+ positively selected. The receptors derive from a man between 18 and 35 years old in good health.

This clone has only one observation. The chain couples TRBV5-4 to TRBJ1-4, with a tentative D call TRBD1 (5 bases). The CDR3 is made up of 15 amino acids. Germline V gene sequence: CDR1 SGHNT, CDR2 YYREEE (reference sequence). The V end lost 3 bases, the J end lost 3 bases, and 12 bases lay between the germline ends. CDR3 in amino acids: CASSSQGASNEKLFF. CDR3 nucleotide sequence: TGTGCCAGCAGCTCCCAAGGGGCTTCTAATGAAAAACTGTTTTTT. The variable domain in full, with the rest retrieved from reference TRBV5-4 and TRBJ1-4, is ETGVTQSPTHLIKTRGQQVTLRCSSQSGHNTVSWYQQALGQGPQFIFQYYREEENGRGNFPPRFSGLQFPNYSSELNVNALELDDSALYLCASSSQGASNEKLFFGSGTQLSVL.

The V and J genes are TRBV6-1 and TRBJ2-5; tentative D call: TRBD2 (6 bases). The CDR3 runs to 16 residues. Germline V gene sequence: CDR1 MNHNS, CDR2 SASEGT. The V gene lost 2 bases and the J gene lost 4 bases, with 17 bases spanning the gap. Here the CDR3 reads CASSESQGAGLETQYF. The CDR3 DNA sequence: TGTGCCAGCAGTGAAAGTCAGGGTGCGGGGTTAGAGACCCAGTACTTC.

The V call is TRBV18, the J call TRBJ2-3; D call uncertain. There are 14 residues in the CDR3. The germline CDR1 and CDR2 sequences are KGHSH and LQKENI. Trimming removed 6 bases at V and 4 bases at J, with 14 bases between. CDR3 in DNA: TGTGCCAGCTCCCCCTTTAAGGGCCCAGATACGCAGTATTTT. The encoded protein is CASSPFKGPDTQYF.

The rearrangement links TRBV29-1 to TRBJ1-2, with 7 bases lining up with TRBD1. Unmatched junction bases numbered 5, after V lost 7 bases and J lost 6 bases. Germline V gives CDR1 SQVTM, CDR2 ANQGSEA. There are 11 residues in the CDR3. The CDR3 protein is CSGRDSHGYTF. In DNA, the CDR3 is TGCAGCGGGAGGGACAGTCATGGCTACACCTTC.

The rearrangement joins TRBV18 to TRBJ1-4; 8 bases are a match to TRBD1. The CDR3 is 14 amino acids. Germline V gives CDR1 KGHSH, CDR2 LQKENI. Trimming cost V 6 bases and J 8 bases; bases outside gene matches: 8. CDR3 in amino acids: CASSPDRVQEKLFF. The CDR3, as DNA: TGTGCCAGCTCCCCGGACAGGGTCCAAGAAAAACTGTTTTTT.

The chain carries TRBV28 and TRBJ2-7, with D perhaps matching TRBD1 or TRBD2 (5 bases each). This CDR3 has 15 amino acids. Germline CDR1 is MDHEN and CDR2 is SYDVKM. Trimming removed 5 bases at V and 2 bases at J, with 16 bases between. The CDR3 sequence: CASSAPGTEAYEQYF. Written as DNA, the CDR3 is TGTGCCAGCAGTGCCCCCGGGACGGAAGCCTACGAGCAGTACTTC.

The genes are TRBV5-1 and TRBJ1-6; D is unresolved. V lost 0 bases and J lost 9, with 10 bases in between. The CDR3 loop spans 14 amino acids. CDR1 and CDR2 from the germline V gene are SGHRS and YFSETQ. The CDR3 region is CASSLERARSPLHF. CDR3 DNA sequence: TGCGCCAGCAGCTTGGAAAGGGCACGTTCACCCCTCCACTTT.

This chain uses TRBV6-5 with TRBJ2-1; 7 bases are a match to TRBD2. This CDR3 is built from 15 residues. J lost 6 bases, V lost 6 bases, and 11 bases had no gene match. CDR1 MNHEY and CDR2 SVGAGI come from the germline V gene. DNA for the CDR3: TGTGCCAGCAGAAACTGGGGGGGAGCGGCCAATGAGCAGTTCTTC. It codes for CASRNWGGAANEQFF.

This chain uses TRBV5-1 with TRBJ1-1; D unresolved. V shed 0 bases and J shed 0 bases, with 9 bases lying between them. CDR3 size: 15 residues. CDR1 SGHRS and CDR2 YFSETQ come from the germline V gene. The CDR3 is CASSLARQVNTEAFF. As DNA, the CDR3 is TGCGCCAGCAGCTTGGCCCGGCAGGTGAACACTGAAGCTTTCTTT.

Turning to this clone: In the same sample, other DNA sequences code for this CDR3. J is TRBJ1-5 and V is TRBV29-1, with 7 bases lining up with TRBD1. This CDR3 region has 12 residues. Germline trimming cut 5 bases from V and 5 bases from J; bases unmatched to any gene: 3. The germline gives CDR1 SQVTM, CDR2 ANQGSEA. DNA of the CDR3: TGCAGCGTTCGGCAGGGGGATCAGCCCCAGCATTTT. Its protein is CSVRQGDQPQHF. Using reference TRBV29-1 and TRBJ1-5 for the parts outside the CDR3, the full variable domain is SAVISQKPSRDICQRGTSLTIQCQVDSQVTMMFWYRQQPGQSLTLIATANQGSEATYESGFVIDKFPISRPNLTFSTLTVSNMSPEDSSIYLCSVRQGDQPQHFGDGTRLSIL.

The DNA of the CDR3 is TGTGCCAGTAGTATCCGAGGAAGCGACGAGCAGTACTTC. Its protein product is CASSIRGSDEQYF. The genes are TRBV19 and TRBJ2-7; D gene ambiguous. Per the germline V gene, CDR1 is LNHDA and CDR2 is SQIVND (reference sequence). V was clipped by 3 bases and J by 5 bases, with 11 bases between them. CDR3 length equals 13 residues.

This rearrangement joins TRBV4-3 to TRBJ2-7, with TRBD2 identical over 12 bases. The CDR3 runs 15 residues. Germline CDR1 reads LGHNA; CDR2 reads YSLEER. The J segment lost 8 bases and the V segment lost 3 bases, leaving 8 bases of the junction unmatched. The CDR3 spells CASSQGLAGSDQQYF. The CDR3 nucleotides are TGCGCCAGCAGCCAGGGACTAGCGGGCTCTGACCAGCAGTACTTC.

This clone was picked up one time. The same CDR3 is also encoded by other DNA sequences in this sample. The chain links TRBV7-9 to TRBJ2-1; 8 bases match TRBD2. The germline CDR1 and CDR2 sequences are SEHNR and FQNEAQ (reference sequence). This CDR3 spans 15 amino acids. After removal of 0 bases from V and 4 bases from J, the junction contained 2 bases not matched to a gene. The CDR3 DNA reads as TGTGCCAGCAGCTTAGCTAGCGGGGCATACAATGAGCAGTTCTTC. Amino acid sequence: CASSLASGAYNEQFF.